This entry describes one T cell receptor (beta chain). A much larger clone is a single base away; this may be a read error. This specimen belongs to a study of T cell repertoires in cytomegalovirus infection. This CDR3 comprises 11 residues. Germline V gene data show CDR1 as SEHNR and CDR2 as FQNEAQ (reference sequence). Trimming shortened V by 6 bases and J by 1 base, and 4 bases separated the two germline ends. TCRdb ran MiXCR on the reads and lists one entry per CDR3 protein. In the table there are approximately 200,000 distinct CDR3 sequences, 20% to 25% of which are singletons. This TCR was sampled from a human donor in good health (CMV status not recorded). Some clones in this sample may be carry-over from other donors' samples. This chain joins TRBV7-9 and TRBJ2-7; D is unresolved. Specimen: CD8+ T cells from PBMCs. CDR3 nucleotides: TGTGCCAGCAGTAAGTCCTACGAGCAGTACTTC. Protein sequence: CASSKSYEQYF.